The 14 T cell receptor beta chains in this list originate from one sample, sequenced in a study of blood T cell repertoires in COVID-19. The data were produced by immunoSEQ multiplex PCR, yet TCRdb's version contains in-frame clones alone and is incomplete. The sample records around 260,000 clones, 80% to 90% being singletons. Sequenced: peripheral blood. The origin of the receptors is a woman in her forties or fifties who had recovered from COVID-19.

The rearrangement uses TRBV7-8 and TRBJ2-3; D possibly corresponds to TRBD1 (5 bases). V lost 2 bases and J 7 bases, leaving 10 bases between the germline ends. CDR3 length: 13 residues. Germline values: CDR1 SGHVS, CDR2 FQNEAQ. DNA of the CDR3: TGTGCCAGCAGCTTAACGACAGTGAATACGCAGTATTTT. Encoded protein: CASSLTTVNTQYF.

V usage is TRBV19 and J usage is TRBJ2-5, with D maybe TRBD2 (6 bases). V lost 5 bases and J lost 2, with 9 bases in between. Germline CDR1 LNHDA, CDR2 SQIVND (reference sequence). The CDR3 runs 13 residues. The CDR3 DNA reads TGTGCCAGTAGTCTGGGACTTCAAGAGACCCAGTACTTC. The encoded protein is CASSLGLQETQYF.

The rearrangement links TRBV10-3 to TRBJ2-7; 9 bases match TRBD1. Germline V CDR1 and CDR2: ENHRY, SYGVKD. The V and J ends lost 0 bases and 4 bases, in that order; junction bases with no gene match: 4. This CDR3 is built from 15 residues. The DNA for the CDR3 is TGTGCCATCAGTGAGTCGTATGGACAGGGGTACGAGCAGTACTTC. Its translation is CAISESYGQGYEQYF.

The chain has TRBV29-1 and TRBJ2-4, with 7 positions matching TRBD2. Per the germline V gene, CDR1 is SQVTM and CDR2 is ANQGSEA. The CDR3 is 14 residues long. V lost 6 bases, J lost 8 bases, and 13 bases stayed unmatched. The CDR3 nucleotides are TGCAGCGTGAAGCCCACTAGGGGAGGGGACATTCAGTACTTC. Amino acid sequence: CSVKPTRGGDIQYF.

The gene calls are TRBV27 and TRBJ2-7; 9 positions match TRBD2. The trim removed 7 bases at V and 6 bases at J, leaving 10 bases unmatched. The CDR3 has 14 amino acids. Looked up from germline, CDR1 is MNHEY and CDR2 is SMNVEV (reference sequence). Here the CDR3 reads CASKDGTSRPEQYF. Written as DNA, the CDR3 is TGTGCCAGCAAAGACGGGACTAGCAGACCCGAGCAGTACTTC.

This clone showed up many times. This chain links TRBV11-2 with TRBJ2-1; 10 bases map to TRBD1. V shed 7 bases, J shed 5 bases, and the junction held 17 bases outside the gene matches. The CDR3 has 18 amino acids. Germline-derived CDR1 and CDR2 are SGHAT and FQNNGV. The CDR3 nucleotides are TGTGCCAGCAAGCGGACTCATTCCGGGACAGGGGTAAACAATGAGCAGTTCTTC. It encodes CASKRTHSGTGVNNEQFF.

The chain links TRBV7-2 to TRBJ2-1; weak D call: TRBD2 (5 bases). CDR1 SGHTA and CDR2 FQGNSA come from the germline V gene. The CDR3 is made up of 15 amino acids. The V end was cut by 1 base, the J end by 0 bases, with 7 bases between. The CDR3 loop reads CASSLGAGSYNEQFF. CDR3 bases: TGTGCCAGCAGCTTAGGCGCGGGCTCCTACAATGAGCAGTTCTTC.

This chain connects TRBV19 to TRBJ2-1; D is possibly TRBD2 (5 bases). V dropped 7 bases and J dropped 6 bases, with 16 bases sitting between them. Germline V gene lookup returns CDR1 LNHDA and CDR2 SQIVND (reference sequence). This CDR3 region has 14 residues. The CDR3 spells CASTPPRRGNEQFF. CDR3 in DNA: TGTGCCAGTACCCCCCCTCGACGGGGCAATGAGCAGTTCTTC.

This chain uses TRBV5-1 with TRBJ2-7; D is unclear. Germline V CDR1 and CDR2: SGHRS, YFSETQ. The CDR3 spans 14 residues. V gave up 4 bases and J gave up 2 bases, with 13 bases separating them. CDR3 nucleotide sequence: TGCGCCAGCAGCCCAAATATTGGAGCCTACGAGCAGTACTTC. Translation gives CASSPNIGAYEQYF.

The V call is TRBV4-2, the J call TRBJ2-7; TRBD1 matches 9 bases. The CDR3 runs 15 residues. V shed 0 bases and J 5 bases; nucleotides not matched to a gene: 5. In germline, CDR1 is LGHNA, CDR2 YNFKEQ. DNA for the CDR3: TGTGCCAGCAGCCAAGAAGGACAGGGGCTCCACGAGCAGTACTTC. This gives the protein CASSQEGQGLHEQYF.

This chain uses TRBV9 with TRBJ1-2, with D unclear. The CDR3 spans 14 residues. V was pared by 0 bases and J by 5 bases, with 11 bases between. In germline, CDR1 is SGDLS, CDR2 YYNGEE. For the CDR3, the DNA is TGTGCCAGCAGCGTAGAGGAGGCTGGATATGGCTACACCTTC. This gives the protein CASSVEEAGYGYTF.

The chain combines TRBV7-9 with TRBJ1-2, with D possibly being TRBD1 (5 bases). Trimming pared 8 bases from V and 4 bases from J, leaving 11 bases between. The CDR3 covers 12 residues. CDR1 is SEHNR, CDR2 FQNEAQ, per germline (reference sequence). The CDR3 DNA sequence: TGTGCCAGCGGAGGGGTGGGCTATGGCTACACCTTC. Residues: CASGGVGYGYTF.

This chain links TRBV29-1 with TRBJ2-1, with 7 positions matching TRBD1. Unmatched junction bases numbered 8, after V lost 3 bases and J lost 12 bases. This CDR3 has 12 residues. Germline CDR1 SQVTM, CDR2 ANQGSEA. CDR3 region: CSVEVGQRGQFF. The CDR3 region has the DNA TGCAGCGTTGAGGTGGGACAGAGGGGGCAGTTCTTC.

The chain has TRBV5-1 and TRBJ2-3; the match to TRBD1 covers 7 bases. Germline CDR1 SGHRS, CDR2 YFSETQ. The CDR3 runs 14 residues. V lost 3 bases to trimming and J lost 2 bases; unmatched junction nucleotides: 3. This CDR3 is CASSSGTVTDTQYF. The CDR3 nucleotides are TGCGCCAGCAGCTCGGGGACAGTCACAGATACGCAGTATTTT.